This passage covers 13 T cell receptor beta chains from one sample sequenced in a study of siplizumab effects on memory and regulatory T cells. Only in-frame clones appear in the TCRdb table, and some are missing; sequencing was by immunoSEQ multiplex PCR. The data show 62,000 or so clones, roughly 85% seen once. The sequenced material came from memory CD4+ T cells sorted from blood. All receptors come from a human donor in good health.

The V call is TRBV6-1, the J call TRBJ1-5, with 9 bases fitting TRBD1. The CDR3 runs to 15 residues. Germline V gives CDR1 MNHNS, CDR2 SASEGT. V dropped 6 bases and J dropped 5; count of bases not matched to a gene: 8. The CDR3 DNA is TGTGCCAGCAGCGAGGACAGGGGAGGGTATCAGCCCCAGCATTTT. This translates into CASSEDRGGYQPQHF.

The chain links TRBV2 to TRBJ1-4; D possibly corresponds to TRBD1 (5 bases). Between the trimmed V and J ends, which lost 5 bases and 8 bases, there was a span of 12 bases. The CDR3 has 13 residues. Germline V lookup: CDR1 SNHLY, CDR2 FYNNEI. The chain's CDR3 is CASSPSWGEKLFF. CDR3 DNA sequence: TGTGCCAGCAGTCCGTCGTGGGGGGAAAAACTGTTTTTT.

This CDR3 reads CASSLGAGTDNSPLHF. In DNA form, the CDR3 reads TGTGCCAGCAGTTTAGGGGCCGGGACAGATAATTCACCCCTCCACTTT. V and J are TRBV6-5 and TRBJ1-6; TRBD1 agrees at 7 bases. After removal of 4 bases from V and 5 bases from J, the junction contained 8 bases not matched to a gene. The CDR3 sequence is 16 residues long. Germline CDR1 reads MNHEY; CDR2 reads SVGAGI.

This clone showed up just once. CDR3 sequence reads: CASSATGTAGEQYF. The CDR3 DNA sequence: TGCGCCAGCAGCGCGACCGGGACAGCGGGGGAGCAGTACTTC. The chain joins TRBV5-1 to TRBJ2-7, with D tentatively TRBD1 or TRBD2 (7 bases each). The CDR3 contains 14 residues. The germline gives CDR1 SGHRS, CDR2 YFSETQ. The germline V and J ends were trimmed by 4 bases and 7 bases, with 18 bases remaining between them.

The chain joins TRBV5-1 to TRBJ1-1, with D hard to call. CDR3 length: 13 amino acids. V was clipped by 2 bases and J by 0 bases, with 5 bases between them. Germline lookup yields CDR1 SGHRS and CDR2 YFSETQ. In DNA form, the CDR3 reads TGCGCCAGCAGCTTATTGGTGAACACTGAAGCTTTCTTT. This encodes CASSLLVNTEAFF.

The rearrangement links TRBV11-3 to TRBJ2-1; D unclear. V was trimmed by 11 bases and J by 9 bases, leaving 20 bases between them. This CDR3 has 13 amino acids. Germline CDR1 SGHNT, CDR2 YENEEA. Here the CDR3 reads CAGQELRWSEQFF. The CDR3 DNA reads as TGTGCCGGGCAGGAGTTACGGTGGAGTGAGCAGTTCTTC.

The table lists this clone with a few counts. V is TRBV20-1 and J is TRBJ1-1; weak D call: TRBD1 (6 bases). The V and J ends lost 0 bases and 8 bases respectively, with 7 bases between them. CDR3 size: 11 residues. Germline CDR1 is DFQATT and CDR2 is SNEGSKA (reference sequence). The CDR3, as DNA: TGCAGTGCTAGAGACGACAGGGAAGCTTTCTTT. Its protein is CSARDDREAFF.

The chain carries TRBV19 and TRBJ2-7; the D gene is possibly TRBD1 (6 bases). In germline, CDR1 is LNHDA, CDR2 SQIVND (reference sequence). The ends were cut back, 1 base at V and 7 bases at J, with 14 bases in the middle. There are 14 residues in the CDR3. CDR3 nucleotide sequence: TGTGCCAGTAGTATAGGAGCAGGGGCGAGAGAGCAGTACTTC. Translated: CASSIGAGAREQYF.

This rearrangement joins TRBV5-1 to TRBJ2-3; 10 nucleotides agree with TRBD2. The V gene end was trimmed by 4 bases and the J gene end by 8 bases; junction bases not matched to a gene: 13. CDR3 length equals 16 residues. Germline CDR1 SGHRS, CDR2 YFSETQ. For the CDR3, the DNA is TGCGCCAGCAGCGCTAAAACTAGCGGGGTCCAAGGTACGCAGTATTTT. The encoded protein is CASSAKTSGVQGTQYF.

This chain joins TRBV27 and TRBJ2-1; 14 bases are a match to TRBD2. The CDR3 contains 17 residues. Germline lookup yields CDR1 MNHEY and CDR2 SMNVEV (reference sequence). The V gene end was trimmed by 5 bases and the J gene end by 6 bases; junction bases not matched to a gene: 9. For the CDR3, the DNA is TGTGCCAGCAGTCGGACTAGCGGGAGGCCCGGGGCCAATGAGCAGTTCTTC. Amino acids: CASSRTSGRPGANEQFF.

The chain links TRBV7-9 to TRBJ2-2; a weak D match, TRBD1 (5 bases). This CDR3 is 15 amino acids long. Between the trimmed V and J ends, which lost 8 bases and 2 bases, there was a span of 15 bases. CDR1 is SEHNR and CDR2 is FQNEAQ in the germline V gene (reference sequence). The CDR3 reads CASPVRGRNTGELFF. In nucleotides, the CDR3 is TGTGCCAGCCCAGTAAGGGGCAGAAACACCGGGGAGCTGTTTTTT.

The sample holds one count of this clone. The V and J genes are TRBV15 and TRBJ2-2; D is ambiguous. The CDR3 is made up of 14 amino acids. Germline lookup yields CDR1 LNHNV and CDR2 YYDKDF (reference sequence). V was cut by 9 bases and J by 1 base, with 12 bases left in between. The CDR3 protein is CATRTALNTGELFF. For the CDR3, the DNA is TGTGCCACTAGGACCGCCCTGAACACCGGGGAGCTGTTTTTT.

The chain recombines TRBV11-2 with TRBJ2-7, with 16 bases aligning to TRBD2. The CDR3 is 17 residues long. Germline V lookup: CDR1 SGHAT, CDR2 FQNNGV. V gave up 4 bases and J gave up 5 bases; unmatched junction bases: 8. The CDR3 DNA sequence: TGTGCCAGCAGCTCGGGGACTAGCGGGGGGGCCGTTCACGAGCAGTACTTC. It specifies CASSSGTSGGAVHEQYF.